A selection of T cell receptor beta chains follows, all from one sample in a study of T-cell reconstitution after alpha-beta-depleted transplantation in children. TCRdb ran MiXCR on the PCR reads and lists one entry per CDR3 protein. The profile covers over 550,000 distinct CDR3 sequences, with over 9.5% appearing a single time and 4% to 5% taken by the ten largest. The sequenced sample was PBMCs from the stem cell graft donor, obtained from the stem cell graft. These receptors were taken from a human donor who donated a stem cell graft to a child with acute myeloid leukemia. Both conserved end residues are part of each CDR3. Fields, in order: V gene, CDR3 protein.

>TRBV5-1
CASSLGGQGHIQYF
>TRBV4-2
CASSQEDRLRSGETQYF
>TRBV7-3
CASSPRGLAGADTQYF
>TRBV6-5
CASSYGTGQPQHF
>TRBV28
CASSLFGASGRRSYNEQFF
>TRBV7-9
CASSFEGARTDTQYF
>TRBV18
CASSPGPHNEQFF
>TRBV5-1
CASSLWGQQETQYF
>TRBV5-6
CASSSTGYNQPQHF
>TRBV7-3
CASRLTSGGINEQFF
>TRBV5-1
CASSQLTGAYNEQFF
>TRBV20-1
CSAKTDRGGNNQPQHF
>TRBV10-3
CAISEEEGEATNYGYTF
>TRBV6-5
CASSYGGSRTDTQYF
>TRBV12-3/TRBV12-4
CASSFQGRAGYTF
>TRBV18
CASSPQGDWYEQYF
>TRBV7-3
CASSSMGSYNEQFF
>TRBV29-1
CSALTSGGNEQFF
>TRBV3-1
CASSHGKSIRAYEQYF
>TRBV28
CASSPAGLGTYEQFF
>TRBV12-3/TRBV12-4
CASSPRWGGNAEAFF
>TRBV4-2
CASSQDFHEQFF
>TRBV9
CASSVGLRETQYF
>TRBV19
CASTGLAGVGELFF
>TRBV12-3/TRBV12-4
CASSQGGWNTEAFF
>TRBV12-3/TRBV12-4
CASTPGSGEQFF
>TRBV12-3/TRBV12-4
CASSFILGYEQYF
>TRBV7-2
CASSLAWRESTDTQYF
>TRBV7-2
CASSPRSGLLYNEQFF
>TRBV28
CASGTGANYGYTF
>TRBV20-1
CSAPLPPGNTEAFF
>TRBV11-1
CASSPDFSYNEQFF
>TRBV4-2
CASSQDSAGQATGELFF
>TRBV5-1
CASRGASNQPQHF
>TRBV11-2
CASSSDSDFFSSYEQYF
>TRBV5-1
CASSKLGGGTTKRDEQFF
>TRBV7-9
CASSTGRNQPQHF
>TRBV5-1
CASSQGLANEQFF
>TRBV11-2
CASSLGGEDIQYF
>TRBV20-1
CSAIRGGEETQYF
>TRBV20-1
CSARDQGRRGNTEAFF
>TRBV4-3
CASSQGGVADYEQYF
>TRBV12-3/TRBV12-4
CASSLTGGQFF
>TRBV28
CASSLRVTEQFF
>TRBV30
CAWNKQETQYF
>TRBV29-1
CSVGSGSRNNEQFF
>TRBV12-3/TRBV12-4
CASSPPRSGAYNEQFF
>TRBV5-1
CASSLVSTDTQYF
>TRBV6-5
CASSYSGTRGRGEQFF
>TRBV7-2
CASSLQSYEQYF
>TRBV20-1
CSARGAMNTEAFF
>TRBV6-2/TRBV6-3
CASSPAREQYF
>TRBV7-2
CASSLGVGRVSYEQYF
>TRBV14
CASSRDRPNEQFF
>TRBV2
CASTAGVRETQYF
>TRBV12-3/TRBV12-4
CASSLTDQPQHF
>TRBV7-2
CAREVLAGRTDTQYF
>TRBV7-2
CASSLTNRDLRDF
>TRBV12-3/TRBV12-4
CASRRQETTDTQYF